One and the same sample provided the 12 T cell receptor beta chains below, sequenced in a study of early T cells in non-severe SARS-CoV-2 infection. Each CDR3 protein is one row after TCRdb ran MiXCR on the 5' RACE reads. This sample carries tens of thousands of distinct CDR3 sequences, 11% to 15% of them seen once, and the ten largest clones take around 5.8%. Sequenced input: whole blood. The receptors were sampled from an adult who was a healthcare worker with PCR-confirmed SARS-CoV-2 infection or an uninfected control (not recorded which).

The rearrangement links TRBV5-1 to TRBJ2-3; 8 bases line up with TRBD2. CDR3 size: 15 residues. Germline V gives CDR1 SGHRS, CDR2 YFSETQ. The V gene end was trimmed by 4 bases and the J gene end by 6 bases; junction bases not matched to a gene: 10. CDR3 amino acids: CASSVSGVEKDTQYF. CDR3 DNA sequence: TGCGCCAGCAGCGTTAGCGGGGTTGAAAAGGATACGCAGTATTTT.

This clonotype showed up many times. The chain couples TRBV12-3 or TRBV12-4 to TRBJ1-1, with no clear D. This CDR3 is built from 14 residues. Trimming cost V 3 bases and J 1 base, with 9 bases left between them. CDR3 sequence (DNA): TGTGCCAGCAGTTTCCCCACAGCGAACACTGAAGCTTTCTTT. This gives the protein CASSFPTANTEAFF.

The rearrangement links TRBV3-1 to TRBJ2-5, with a tentative D call TRBD2 (5 bases). This CDR3 has 15 residues. The germline V gene has CDR1 LGHDT and CDR2 YNNKEL (reference sequence). With 3 bases removed from V and 7 bases from J, the gap between germline ends came to 18 bases. The CDR3, as DNA: TGTGCCAGCAGCCACAGACACTCCCAAGAGGGGACCCAGTACTTC. Protein sequence: CASSHRHSQEGTQYF.

This chain connects TRBV7-2 to TRBJ1-5; D ambiguous. Trimming removed 3 bases from V and 5 bases from J, with 8 bases in between. CDR3 length: 13 residues. The germline V gene encodes CDR1 SGHTA and CDR2 FQGNSA. The CDR3 loop is CASSFWEHQPQHF. In DNA, the CDR3 is TGTGCCAGCAGCTTTTGGGAGCATCAGCCCCAGCATTTT. Full variable domain (remainder filled in from reference TRBV7-2 and TRBJ1-5): GAGVSQSPSNKVTEKGKDVELRCDPISGHTALYWYRQSLGQGLEFLIYFQGNSAPDKSGLPSDRFSAERTGGSVSTLTIQRTQQEDSAVYLCASSFWEHQPQHFGDGTRLSIL.

This chain uses TRBV2 with TRBJ1-4; a weak D match, TRBD1 (5 bases). The CDR3 runs to 15 residues. The germline V gene encodes CDR1 SNHLY and CDR2 FYNNEI. V was trimmed by 1 base and J by 10 bases, leaving 16 bases between them. CDR3 DNA: TGTGCCAGCAGTGAAGTATCGAAGGGACGAGGAAAACTGTTTTTT. It codes for CASSEVSKGRGKLFF. The entire variable domain, with the rest obtained from reference TRBV2 and TRBJ1-4, is as follows: EPEVTQTPSHQVTQMGQEVILRCVPISNHLYFYWYRQILGQKVEFLVSFYNNEISEKSEIFDDQFSVERPDGSNFTLKIRSTKLEDSAMYFCASSEVSKGRGKLFFGSGTQLSVL.

This clonotype was recorded a few times. The chain joins TRBV10-2 to TRBJ1-1; D might be TRBD1 (6 bases). The V and J ends lost 10 bases and 1 base respectively, with 13 bases between them. The germline gives CDR1 WSHSY, CDR2 SAAADI. CDR3 length equals 13 residues. CDR3 protein: CATRGGGNTEAFF. CDR3 nucleotides: TGCGCCACCCGAGGGGGGGGGAACACTGAAGCTTTCTTT.

The rearrangement links TRBV20-1 to TRBJ1-2; D is unresolved. V dropped 3 bases and J dropped 4 bases, with 3 bases sitting between them. The germline V gene has CDR1 DFQATT and CDR2 SNEGSKA (reference sequence). CDR3 size: 10 residues. The CDR3 reads CSASIYGYTF. As DNA, the CDR3 is TGCAGTGCTAGTATCTATGGCTACACCTTC.

This clonotype appeared a single time. V usage is TRBV12-3 or TRBV12-4 and J usage is TRBJ1-2; no firm D call. The V end was cut by 3 bases, the J end by 0 bases, with 11 bases between. This CDR3 is built from 15 residues. CDR3: CASSLNQATNYGYTF. The CDR3 region has the DNA TGTGCCAGCAGTTTGAATCAGGCGACTAACTATGGCTACACCTTC.

V and J are TRBV19 and TRBJ2-2; the D is unclear. The CDR3 is 14 residues long. Germline V gene sequence: CDR1 LNHDA, CDR2 SQIVND (reference sequence). Trimming took 10 bases from V and 4 from J, leaving 16 bases between them. The CDR3 DNA reads as TGTGCCACCCGCACGGAAAGACCCACCGGGGAGCTGTTTTTT. As protein: CATRTERPTGELFF.

This clonotype has only a few counts. The rearrangement joins TRBV19 to TRBJ2-7; 9 nucleotides align to TRBD1. Germline CDR1 is LNHDA and CDR2 is SQIVND (reference sequence). V shed 6 bases and J 3 bases; nucleotides not matched to a gene: 6. This CDR3 spans 14 amino acids. This CDR3 reads CASSKTGGIYEQYF. The CDR3 nucleotides read TGTGCCAGTAGCAAGACAGGGGGGATCTACGAGCAGTACTTC.

The chain employs TRBV9 and TRBJ1-2, with 8 bases aligning to TRBD1. The CDR3 is made up of 13 amino acids. The junction had 1 base not matched to a gene; V was cut back by 3 bases and J by 3 bases. Germline V lookup: CDR1 SGDLS, CDR2 YYNGEE. CDR3 amino acids: CASSGQGHYGYTF. Here the CDR3 DNA reads TGTGCCAGCAGCGGACAGGGGCACTATGGCTACACCTTC.

This clonotype has a handful of counts. V is TRBV20-1 and J is TRBJ1-1, with 7 positions matching TRBD1. Germline V gene lookup returns CDR1 DFQATT and CDR2 SNEGSKA (reference sequence). J lost 4 bases, V lost 6 bases, and 14 bases had no gene match. The CDR3 covers 15 residues. The CDR3 sequence: CSARGGLGRGTEAFF. The CDR3 DNA sequence: TGCAGTGCCAGGGGGGGCTTGGGCAGAGGCACTGAAGCTTTCTTT.